This T cell receptor beta chain was observed in a study of blood T cell repertoires in COVID-19. The table came from immunoSEQ multiplex PCR; TCRdb's copy has only in-frame clones and leaves some out. The sample has more than 60,000 clones; about 93% are singletons. The origin of this receptor is a human donor in a cohort sampled during active COVID-19. Sequenced material: peripheral blood.

CDR3 nucleotides: TGTGCCAGCAGTTTAGATCACACGGGCTACACCTTC. It is translated as CASSLDHTGYTF. The chain joins TRBV12-3 or TRBV12-4 to TRBJ1-2; D gene unclear. This CDR3 comprises 12 residues. V lost 1 base and J 8 bases, leaving 8 bases between the germline ends.